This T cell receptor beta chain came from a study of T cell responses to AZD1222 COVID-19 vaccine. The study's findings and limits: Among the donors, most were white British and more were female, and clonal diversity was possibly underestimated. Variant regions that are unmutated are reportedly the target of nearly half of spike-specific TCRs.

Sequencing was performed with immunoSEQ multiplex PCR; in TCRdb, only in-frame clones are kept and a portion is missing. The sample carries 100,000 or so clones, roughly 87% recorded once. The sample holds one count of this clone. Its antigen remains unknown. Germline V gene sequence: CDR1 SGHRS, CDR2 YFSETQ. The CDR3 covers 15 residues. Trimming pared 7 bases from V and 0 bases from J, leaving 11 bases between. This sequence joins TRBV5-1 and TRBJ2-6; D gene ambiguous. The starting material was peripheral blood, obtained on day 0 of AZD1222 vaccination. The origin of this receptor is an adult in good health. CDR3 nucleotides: TGCGCCAGCGCGGTGGGAATCTCTGGGGCCAACGTCCTGACTTTC. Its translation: CASAVGISGANVLTF.